The TCR beta chain described here comes from a study of blood T cell repertoires in COVID-19. Trimming stripped 8 bases from V and 2 bases from J, with 15 bases between. Germline values: CDR1 LNHDA, CDR2 SQIVND (reference sequence). This CDR3 is built from 15 residues. Some clones are missing from TCRdb's copy, which holds only in-frame ones; the method was immunoSEQ multiplex PCR. The table lists 100,000 or so clones, around four fifths of them singletons. V and J are TRBV19 and TRBJ2-2; D is perhaps TRBD1 (6 bases). Sample: peripheral blood. This TCR derives from a middle-aged man with active or convalescent COVID-19. Written as DNA, the CDR3 is TGTGCCAGTTGGCCCGACAGGTCCAACACCGGGGAGCTGTTTTTT. Protein sequence: CASWPDRSNTGELFF. The full variable domain, completed using reference TRBV19 and TRBJ2-2, is DGGITQSPKYLFRKEGQNVTLSCEQNLNHDAMYWYRQDPGQGLRLIYYSQIVNDFQKGDIAEGYSVSREKKESFPLTVTSAQKNPTAFYLCASWPDRSNTGELFFGEGSRLTVL.